This T cell receptor (beta chain) was sequenced in a study of breast tumors, draining lymph nodes, adjacent tissues. Study results and caveats: Tumor TCR diversity was below lymph nodes but above nontumor tissue. Tumor and nontumor repertoires were significantly more similar in luminal-like than in basal-like breast cancer. Findings are consistent with lymph node origin and intratumoral expansion of most tumor T cells.

TCRdb re-analysed the multiplex PCR reads in MiXCR, keeping a single row per CDR3 protein. The table shows some 130,000 distinct CDR3 sequences, with about 20% occurring only once. Samples came from axillary lymph nodes draining the breast cancer. This clonotype was found many times. Its antigen is unidentified. This CDR3 spans 15 amino acids. CDR1 is DFQATT and CDR2 is SNEGSKA in the germline V gene (reference sequence). Germline trimming cut 2 bases from V and 2 bases from J; bases unmatched to any gene: 3. The sample consisted of axillary lymph node tissue. The chain employs TRBV20-1 and TRBJ2-7, with TRBD2 matching 13 bases. The receptor comes from a female donor with breast cancer. Some clones in this sample may be carry-over from other donors' samples. This chain's CDR3 is CSARPGTSGAYEQYF. DNA of the CDR3: TGCAGTGCTAGACCTGGGACTAGCGGGGCCTACGAGCAGTACTTC.